The 19 T cell receptor beta chains given below trace back to one sample, sequenced in a study of graft-versus-host responses after intestinal transplantation. No antigen is known for these receptors. Clones were sequenced by immunoSEQ multiplex PCR, and TCRdb holds only the in-frame ones, with some missing. The sample shows tens of thousands of clones, just over 90% of them seen only once. This material consisted of unstimulated CD8+ T cells sorted from spleen or lymph node cells, taken before intestinal transplant. These receptors originate from a human donor who received an intestinal transplant.

This chain links TRBV7-8 with TRBJ2-5; 12 positions match TRBD2. J was trimmed by 0 bases and V by 1 base; bases with no gene match: 9. CDR3 size: 19 residues. Germline values: CDR1 SGHVS, CDR2 FQNEAQ. This chain's CDR3 is CASSLETSGGQQYQETQYF. In DNA, the CDR3 is TGTGCCAGCAGCTTAGAGACTAGCGGGGGCCAACAGTACCAAGAGACCCAGTACTTC. Looking up the rest from reference TRBV7-8 and TRBJ2-5 gives the full variable domain: GAGVSQSPRYKVAKRGQDVALRCDPISGHVSLFWYQQALGQGPEFLTYFQNEAQLDKSGLPSDRFFAERPEGSVSTLKIQRTQQEDSAVYLCASSLETSGGQQYQETQYFGPGTRLLVL.

This chain uses TRBV4-3 with TRBJ2-1; tentatively, D is TRBD1 (5 bases). The CDR3 sequence is 12 residues long. CDR1 LGHNA and CDR2 YSLEER come from the germline V gene. V was pared by 3 bases and J by 10 bases, with 10 bases between. The DNA for the CDR3 is TGCGCCAGCAGCCAGAGACAGAGGGAGCAGTTCTTC. It translates to CASSQRQREQFF.

The chain is built from TRBV19 and TRBJ1-2; unclear D gene. The CDR3 loop spans 15 amino acids. Germline V gene sequence: CDR1 LNHDA, CDR2 SQIVND (reference sequence). V shed 7 bases and J shed 3 bases, with 18 bases lying between them. The DNA for the CDR3 is TGTGCCAGTAACCATCCCTCGGGGTGGGACTATGGCTACACCTTC. Its protein product is CASNHPSGWDYGYTF. The full variable domain, completed using reference TRBV19 and TRBJ1-2, is DGGITQSPKYLFRKEGQNVTLSCEQNLNHDAMYWYRQDPGQGLRLIYYSQIVNDFQKGDIAEGYSVSREKKESFPLTVTSAQKNPTAFYLCASNHPSGWDYGYTFGSGTRLTVV.

The chain recombines TRBV6-1 with TRBJ2-2, with D tentatively TRBD1 (6 bases). CDR3 length equals 12 residues. Trimming removed 6 bases from V and 6 bases from J, with 8 bases in between. CDR1 and CDR2 (germline): MNHNS, SASEGT. The DNA of the CDR3 is TGTGCCAGCAGCACAGGGCCCGGGGAGCTGTTTTTT. Translating it yields CASSTGPGELFF.

This clone was seen a single time. The CDR3 loop reads CASSPGGVRAEAFF. The CDR3 DNA sequence: TGTGCCAGCAGCCCGGGGGGGGTCAGGGCTGAAGCTTTCTTT. This rearrangement joins TRBV5-4 to TRBJ1-1; D is possibly TRBD1 (5 bases). The germline V gene encodes CDR1 SGHNT and CDR2 YYREEE (reference sequence). This CDR3 contains 14 residues. V was clipped by 4 bases and J by 6 bases, with 16 bases between them.

CDR3 sequence: CAWSVRFVQGAPGMNTEAFF. The CDR3 DNA follows: TGTGCCTGGAGTGTACGCTTCGTCCAGGGGGCGCCGGGCATGAACACTGAAGCTTTCTTT. The rearrangement joins TRBV30 to TRBJ1-1, with 8 bases that match TRBD1. With V trimmed by 0 bases and J by 0 bases, 18 bases remained unmatched. Germline CDR1 GTSNPN, CDR2 SVGIG (reference sequence). CDR3 length: 20 residues.

J is TRBJ1-1 and V is TRBV9; 9 nucleotides line up with TRBD1. Trimming cost V 5 bases and J 2 bases; bases outside gene matches: 7. The CDR3 sequence is 15 residues long. Germline V gives CDR1 SGDLS, CDR2 YYNGEE. CDR3 sequence (DNA): TGTGCCAGCAGTGGCGGGACAGGGAGCAACACTGAAGCTTTCTTT. This translates into CASSGGTGSNTEAFF.

CDR3 DNA sequence: TGTGCCAGCAGTTTATCCAGCGGGGACTCCTACGAGCAGTACTTC. This encodes CASSLSSGDSYEQYF. This sequence joins TRBV27 and TRBJ2-7; TRBD2 matches 7 bases. With V trimmed by 0 bases and J by 0 bases, 2 bases remained unmatched. This CDR3 spans 15 amino acids. The V gene's germline CDR1 is MNHEY and CDR2 SMNVEV (reference sequence).

V is TRBV27 and J is TRBJ2-5; 7 bases line up with TRBD1. V shed 3 bases, J shed 5 bases, and the junction held 24 bases outside the gene matches. The CDR3 runs to 20 residues. Germline V lookup: CDR1 MNHEY, CDR2 SMNVEV (reference sequence). CDR3 in amino acids: CASSFRDARGQSEKRETQYF. The CDR3 DNA reads as TGTGCCAGCAGTTTCCGAGATGCAAGGGGACAGTCGGAGAAACGCGAGACCCAGTACTTC.

The rearrangement links TRBV29-1 to TRBJ2-3; 10 nucleotides align to TRBD2. The CDR3 totals 11 residues. Germline values: CDR1 SQVTM, CDR2 ANQGSEA. Here the CDR3 reads CGSGREDTQYF. The CDR3 DNA reads as TGCGGGAGCGGGAGGGAAGATACGCAGTATTTT.

The V call is TRBV6-1, the J call TRBJ2-7; maybe TRBD1 (6 bases). CDR1 is MNHNS, CDR2 SASEGT, per germline. This CDR3 has 13 amino acids. The V end lost 10 bases, the J end lost 2 bases, and 15 bases lay between the germline ends. The CDR3 DNA reads as TGTGCCACCGTCTACAGGGCCCCCTACGAGCAGTACTTC. Translation gives CATVYRAPYEQYF.

This chain connects TRBV2 to TRBJ2-1, with 12 nucleotides matching TRBD2. The CDR3 loop spans 16 amino acids. Trimming removed 0 bases from V and 6 bases from J; junction bases left unmatched: 3. Germline V gene lookup returns CDR1 SNHLY and CDR2 FYNNEI. The CDR3 loop is CASSEALAGGLNEQFF. The CDR3 bases are TGTGCCAGCAGTGAAGCCCTAGCGGGGGGGCTCAATGAGCAGTTCTTC.

The chain joins TRBV7-9 to TRBJ1-5; weak D call: TRBD1 (5 bases). The CDR3 consists of 15 residues. Germline V CDR1 and CDR2: SEHNR, FQNEAQ (reference sequence). V was clipped by 5 bases and J by 8 bases, with 19 bases between them. The CDR3 here is CASSPGEANQEPQHF. CDR3 bases: TGTGCCAGCAGCCCGGGGGAGGCTAACCAGGAGCCCCAGCATTTT.

V is TRBV19 and J is TRBJ1-1; D may be TRBD1 (6 bases). The germline V and J ends were trimmed by 2 bases and 2 bases, with 12 bases remaining between them. Germline CDR1 reads LNHDA; CDR2 reads SQIVND (reference sequence). The CDR3 is 15 amino acids. DNA for the CDR3: TGTGCCAGTAGTATAACAGCCAGGGGAAACACTGAAGCTTTCTTT. This encodes CASSITARGNTEAFF.

The V gene is TRBV7-9, the J gene TRBJ1-5; no reliable D call. Germline CDR1 reads SEHNR; CDR2 reads FQNEAQ (reference sequence). Trimming took off 3 bases at V and 1 base at J, with 22 bases between the two ends. CDR3 size: 19 residues. The CDR3 sequence is CASSFVSSIETRSNQPQHF. CDR3 in DNA: TGTGCCAGCAGCTTCGTTAGCTCCATAGAAACGAGGAGCAATCAGCCCCAGCATTTT.

The V and J genes are TRBV6-1 and TRBJ1-1; D ambiguous. From germline, CDR1 is MNHNS and CDR2 SASEGT. This CDR3 has 10 amino acids. Trimming shortened V by 10 bases and J by 7 bases, and 10 bases separated the two germline ends. The CDR3 coding sequence is TGTGCCACCTCTCCAGTTGAAGCTTTCTTT. Amino acids: CATSPVEAFF.

About this clone: Without the conserved terminal phenylalanine or tryptophan, this CDR3 likely stems from a read error. The chain joins TRBV2 to TRBJ2-7; 10 bases align to TRBD1. This CDR3 region has 16 residues. CDR1 SNHLY and CDR2 FYNNEI come from the germline V gene. The V and J ends lost 7 bases and 2 bases, in that order; junction bases with no gene match: 11. CDR3 sequence reads: CASIERDRGLPYEQYL. CDR3 sequence (DNA): TGTGCCAGCATCGAAAGGGACAGGGGACTGCCCTACGAGCAGTACCTC.

The chain is built from TRBV7-8 and TRBJ2-6; no clear D gene. Trimming left V 1 base short and J 1 base short, with 14 bases between. The CDR3 spans 18 residues. Germline assignment: CDR1 SGHVS and CDR2 FQNEAQ. CDR3 DNA: TGTGCCAGCAGCTTAGTGAGACTTGCTGAGTCTGGGGCCAACGTCCTGACTTTC. Translation: CASSLVRLAESGANVLTF. The complete variable domain, with remaining parts taken from reference TRBV7-8 and TRBJ2-6, reads GAGVSQSPRYKVAKRGQDVALRCDPISGHVSLFWYQQALGQGPEFLTYFQNEAQLDKSGLPSDRFFAERPEGSVSTLKIQRTQQEDSAVYLCASSLVRLAESGANVLTFGAGSRLTVL.

The rearrangement uses TRBV4-1 and TRBJ2-5; D remains ambiguous. The tail of the sequence fits TRBJ2-7 better, so the J call may be wrong. The CDR3 has 16 residues. Germline CDR1 is MGHRA and CDR2 is YSYEKL. CDR3 region: CASSQALGDPPYEQYF. CDR3 sequence (DNA): TGCGCCAGCAGCCAAGCCTTAGGAGATCCACCCTACGAGCAGTACTTC.